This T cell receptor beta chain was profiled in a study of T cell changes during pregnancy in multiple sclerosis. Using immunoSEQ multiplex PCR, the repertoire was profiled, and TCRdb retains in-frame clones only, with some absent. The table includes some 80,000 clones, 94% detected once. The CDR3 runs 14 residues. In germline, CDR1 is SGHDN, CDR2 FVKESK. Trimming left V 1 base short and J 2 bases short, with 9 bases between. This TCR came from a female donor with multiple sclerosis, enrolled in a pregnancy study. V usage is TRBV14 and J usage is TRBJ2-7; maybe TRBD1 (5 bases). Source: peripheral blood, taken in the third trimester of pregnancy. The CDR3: CASSQGWGPYEQYF. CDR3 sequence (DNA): TGTGCCAGCAGCCAAGGTTGGGGCCCCTACGAGCAGTACTTC.